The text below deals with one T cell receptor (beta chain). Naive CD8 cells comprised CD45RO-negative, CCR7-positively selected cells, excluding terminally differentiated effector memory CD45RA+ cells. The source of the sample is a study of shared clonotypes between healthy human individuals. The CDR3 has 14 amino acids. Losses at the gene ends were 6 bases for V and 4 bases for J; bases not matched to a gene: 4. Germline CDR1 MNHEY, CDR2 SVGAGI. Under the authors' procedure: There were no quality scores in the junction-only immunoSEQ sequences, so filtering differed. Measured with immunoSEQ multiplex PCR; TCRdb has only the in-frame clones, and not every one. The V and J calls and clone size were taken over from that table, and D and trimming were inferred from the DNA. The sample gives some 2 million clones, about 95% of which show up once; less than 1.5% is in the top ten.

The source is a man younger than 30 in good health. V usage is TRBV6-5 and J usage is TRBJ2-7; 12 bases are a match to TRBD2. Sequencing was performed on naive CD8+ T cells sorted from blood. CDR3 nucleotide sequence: TGTGCCAGCAGCCAGACTAGCGGGAGTTACGAGCAGTACTTC. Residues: CASSQTSGSYEQYF.